The 2 T cell receptor beta chains reported below all come from one sample, sequenced in a study of blood T cell repertoires in COVID-19. The repertoire was sequenced with immunoSEQ multiplex PCR; TCRdb's copy has only in-frame clones and lacks some. The table includes about 230,000 clones, roughly 83% detected once. The sample taken for sequencing was peripheral blood. These receptors all come from a man aged 40-49 years with acute or convalescent COVID-19.

This clone has a single count. The gene calls are TRBV5-1 and TRBJ2-2; TRBD1 is a possible D gene (6 bases). The CDR3 spans 16 residues. The V end was cut by 4 bases, the J end by 4 bases, with 17 bases between. CDR1 and CDR2 from the germline V gene are SGHRS and YFSETQ. CDR3 nucleotide sequence: TGCGCCAGCAGCCCATCCGCAGGGGCCGGCACCGGGGAGCTGTTTTTT. The encoded protein is CASSPSAGAGTGELFF.

The genes are TRBV12-5 and TRBJ2-7; TRBD2 agrees at 7 bases. The CDR3 has 17 amino acids. Germline V gene sequence: CDR1 LGHNT, CDR2 FRNRAP. V dropped 3 bases and J dropped 5; count of bases not matched to a gene: 16. In DNA, the CDR3 is TGTGCTAGTGGTTTATCTGACGGGGCGGGAGCTCCCCACGAGCAGTACTTC. It translates to CASGLSDGAGAPHEQYF.